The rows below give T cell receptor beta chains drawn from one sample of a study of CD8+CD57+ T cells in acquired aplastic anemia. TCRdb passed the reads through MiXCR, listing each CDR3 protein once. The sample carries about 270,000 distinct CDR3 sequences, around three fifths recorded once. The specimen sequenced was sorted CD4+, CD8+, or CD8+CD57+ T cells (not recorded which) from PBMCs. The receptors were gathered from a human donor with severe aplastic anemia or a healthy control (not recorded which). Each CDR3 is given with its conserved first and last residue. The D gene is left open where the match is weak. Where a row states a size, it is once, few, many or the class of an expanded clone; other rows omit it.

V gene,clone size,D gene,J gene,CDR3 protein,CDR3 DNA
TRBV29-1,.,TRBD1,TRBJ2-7,CSVEEGNRGYEQYF,TGCAGCGTTGAAGAAGGGAACAGGGGCTACGAGCAGTACTTC
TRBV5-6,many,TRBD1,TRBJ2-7,CASSWTGGEQYF,TGTGCCAGCAGCTGGACAGGGGGCGAGCAGTACTTC
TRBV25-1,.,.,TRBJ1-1,CASSEFVQSTEAFF,TGTGCCAGCAGTGAATTCGTCCAGTCTACTGAAGCTTTCTTT
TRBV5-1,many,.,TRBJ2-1,CASSLEVQTSSYNEQFF,TGCGCCAGCAGCTTGGAGGTCCAAACGAGCTCCTACAATGAGCAGTTCTTC
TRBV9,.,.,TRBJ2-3,CASSVEDLADTQYF,TGTGCCAGCAGCGTAGAGGATTTAGCAGATACGCAGTATTTT
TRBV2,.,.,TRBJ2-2,CASSGGMNTGELFF,TGTGCCAGCAGTGGGGGGATGAACACCGGGGAGCTGTTTTTT
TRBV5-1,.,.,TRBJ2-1,CASRPDGASYEQFF,TGCGCCAGCAGGCCGGACGGAGCCTCCTACGAGCAGTTCTTC
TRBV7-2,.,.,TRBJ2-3,CASSTSGTREQYF,TGTGCCAGCAGTACCTCCGGGACTCGAGAGCAGTATTTT
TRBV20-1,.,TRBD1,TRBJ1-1,CSARDFENRGGTEAFF,TGCAGTGCTAGAGATTTTGAGAACAGGGGGGGAACTGAGGCTTTCTTT
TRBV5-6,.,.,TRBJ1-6,CASSLKTSRSPLHF,TGTGCCAGCAGCTTGAAGACTAGTCGGTCACCCCTCCACTTT
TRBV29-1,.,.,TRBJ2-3,CSLGTRGEDTQYF,TGCAGCTTGGGGACTCGCGGGGAGGATACGCAGTATTTT
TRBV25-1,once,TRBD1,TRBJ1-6,CATSSGGTGVNSPLHF,TGTGCCACCAGCAGCGGGGGGACAGGGGTGAATTCACCCCTCCACTTT
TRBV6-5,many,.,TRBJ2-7,CASSYGSSSSYEQYF,TGTGCCAGCAGTTACGGATCGAGTAGCAGCTACGAGCAGTACTTC
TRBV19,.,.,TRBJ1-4,CASISAGDLTLFF,TGTGCCAGTATATCGGCAGGGGATCTAACCCTGTTTTTT
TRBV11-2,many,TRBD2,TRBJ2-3,CASTPGGLAGTDTQYF,TGTGCCAGCACCCCTGGGGGACTAGCGGGCACAGATACGCAGTATTTT
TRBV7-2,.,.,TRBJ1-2,CASSLRAEAYYGYTF,TGTGCCAGCAGCTTACGGGCAGAAGCTTACTATGGCTACACCTTC
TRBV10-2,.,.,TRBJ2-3,CATNGHMDFSTDTQYF,TGCGCCACTAACGGACATATGGATTTTAGCACAGATACGCAGTATTTT